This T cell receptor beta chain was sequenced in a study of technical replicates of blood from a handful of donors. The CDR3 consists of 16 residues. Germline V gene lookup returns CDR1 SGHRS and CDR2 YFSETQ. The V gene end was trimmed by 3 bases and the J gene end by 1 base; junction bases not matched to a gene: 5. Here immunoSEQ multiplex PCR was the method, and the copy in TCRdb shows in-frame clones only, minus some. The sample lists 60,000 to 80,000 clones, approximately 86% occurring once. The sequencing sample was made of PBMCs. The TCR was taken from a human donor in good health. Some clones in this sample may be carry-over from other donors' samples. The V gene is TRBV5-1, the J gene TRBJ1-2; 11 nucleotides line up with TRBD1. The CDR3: CASSWSGTGGNYGYTF. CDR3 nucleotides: TGCGCCAGCAGCTGGTCCGGGACAGGGGGTAACTATGGCTACACCTTC.